The 24 T cell receptor beta chains listed next were all sequenced from one sample in a study of control samples from healthy donors and cancer patients (dated by TCRdb to 2019 to 2021). Library creation used the immunoSEQ multiplex PCR assay. TCRdb carries this immuneACCESS record with in-frame sequences only. Its versions omit some clonotypes, under half of them owing to an unresolved V gene in the studies checked, with the rest unexplained. For this sample there are 95,000 to 130,000 clones; 85% to 95% appear just once. The top ten constitute roughly 2.6% of the sample. The sequencing sample was made of blood. These TCRs come from a man aged 25 to 40 in good health.

The chain has TRBV5-1 and TRBJ2-5; 9 bases are shared with TRBD1. The CDR3 covers 16 residues. The V gene's germline CDR1 is SGHRS and CDR2 YFSETQ. V was clipped by 0 bases and J by 4 bases; unmatched bases: 7. The CDR3 reads CASSLVPGQGIETQYF. The CDR3 nucleotides are TGCGCCAGCAGCTTGGTTCCCGGACAGGGGATAGAGACCCAGTACTTC.

CDR3 protein: CAINGGPRGAQYF. For the CDR3, the DNA is TGTGCCATCAACGGGGGCCCCCGGGGTGCCCAGTACTTC. The gene calls are TRBV10-3 and TRBJ2-5; possibly TRBD1 or TRBD2 for D (6 bases each). There are 13 residues in the CDR3. The V gene's germline CDR1 is ENHRY and CDR2 SYGVKD. With 7 bases removed from V and 9 bases from J, the gap between germline ends came to 18 bases.

The chain combines TRBV28 with TRBJ1-1, with D unclear. Trimming pared 8 bases from V and 4 bases from J, leaving 20 bases between. CDR3 length: 15 amino acids. The germline CDR1 and CDR2 sequences are MDHEN and SYDVKM. CDR3 coding DNA: TGTGCCAGCGTCTCCCCGGCAGCCTCCGGCACTGAAGCTTTCTTT. Translated, it gives CASVSPAASGTEAFF.

The genes are TRBV10-3 and TRBJ1-6; D possibly corresponds to TRBD1 (6 bases). CDR3 length equals 14 residues. The germline V gene has CDR1 ENHRY and CDR2 SYGVKD. V was clipped by 8 bases and J by 9 bases, with 17 bases between them. The CDR3 DNA reads TGTGCCATCGGGCCGCGGGGGGCAGGTTCACCCCTCCACTTT. It codes for CAIGPRGAGSPLHF.

V gene TRBV19 combines with J gene TRBJ2-2; 8 bases are a match to TRBD1. Germline-derived CDR1 and CDR2 are LNHDA and SQIVND (reference sequence). The V segment lost 9 bases and the J segment 2 bases; nucleotides outside the gene matches: 8. The CDR3 has 15 residues. The CDR3 nucleotides are TGTGCCAGCACCCGAACAGGGGGTAACACCGGGGAGCTGTTTTTT. Protein sequence: CASTRTGGNTGELFF.

This clone occurred once. The genes are TRBV23-1 and TRBJ2-5; 10 bases are a match to TRBD1. TRBV23-1 is flagged as an ORF with uncertain function. V shed 2 bases and J 4 bases; nucleotides not matched to a gene: 4. CDR3 length equals 15 residues. CDR3 residues: CASSQPGQGRETQYF. Written as DNA, the CDR3 is TGCGCCAGCAGTCAACCGGGACAGGGGAGAGAGACCCAGTACTTC.

The chain is built from TRBV9 and TRBJ1-1; a weak D match, TRBD1 (6 bases). The CDR3 loop spans 13 amino acids. Trimming took off 0 bases at V and 4 bases at J, with 7 bases between the two ends. Germline lookup yields CDR1 SGDLS and CDR2 YYNGEE. CDR3 amino acids: CASSVGGPTEAFF. The CDR3 region has the DNA TGTGCCAGCAGCGTAGGGGGGCCCACTGAAGCTTTCTTT. Drawing the rest from reference TRBV9 and TRBJ1-1, the complete variable domain is DSGVTQTPKHLITATGQRVTLRCSPRSGDLSVYWYQQSLDQGLQFLIQYYNGEERAKGNILERFSAQQFPDLHSELNLSSLELGDSALYFCASSVGGPTEAFFGQGTRLTVV.

The chain links TRBV4-1 to TRBJ1-1, with D perhaps TRBD1 (5 bases). Per germline, CDR1 MGHRA and CDR2 YSYEKL. Trimming removed 6 bases at V and 10 bases at J, with 18 bases between. The CDR3 sequence is 13 residues long. CDR3 DNA sequence: TGCGCCAGCAGTCCCAAAGGGGTGTTAGGAGCTTTCTTT. Translated, it gives CASSPKGVLGAFF.

This clone turned up a few times. The genes are TRBV5-1 and TRBJ1-5; D is unclear. V lost 0 bases and J lost 7, with 8 bases in between. This CDR3 has 13 amino acids. CDR1 SGHRS and CDR2 YFSETQ come from the germline V gene. The CDR3 coding sequence is TGCGCCAGCAGCTTGGGGGAGGGCCAGCCCCAGCATTTT. It encodes CASSLGEGQPQHF.

The chain carries TRBV10-1 and TRBJ2-3, with D perhaps assigned TRBD1 or TRBD2 (6 bases each). This CDR3 contains 15 residues. V lost 5 bases, J lost 4 bases, and 16 bases lay in between. The V gene's germline CDR1 is WNHNN and CDR2 SYGVQD (reference sequence). For the CDR3, the DNA is TGCGCCAGCAGTCTTGGGCCCCGGGGGCCAGATACGCAGTATTTT. It codes for CASSLGPRGPDTQYF.

This clone was seen just once. The CDR3 region is CASSEVGTTWDTQYF. CDR3 DNA sequence: TGTGCCAGCAGTGAAGTTGGTACAACTTGGGATACGCAGTATTTT. This chain connects TRBV6-1 to TRBJ2-3, with no clear D. Trimming left V 1 base short and J 6 bases short, with 14 bases between. Germline lookup yields CDR1 MNHNS and CDR2 SASEGT. This CDR3 contains 15 residues.

This chain links TRBV27 with TRBJ1-1, with D unclear. Germline V lookup: CDR1 MNHEY, CDR2 SMNVEV (reference sequence). This CDR3 is built from 14 residues. Trimming stripped 7 bases from V and 4 bases from J, with 16 bases between. Here the CDR3 reads CASTVTPWGTEAFF. The CDR3 nucleotides read TGTGCCAGCACGGTCACACCCTGGGGCACTGAAGCTTTCTTT.

This clone was counted a single time. The chain joins TRBV6-5 to TRBJ2-7; 11 bases map to TRBD1. V dropped 5 bases and J dropped 6; count of bases not matched to a gene: 9. Germline V gene sequence: CDR1 MNHEY, CDR2 SVGAGI. CDR3 length: 15 residues. The CDR3 loop reads CASSRTGGEIAEQYV. The DNA for the CDR3 is TGTGCCAGCAGTCGGACAGGGGGCGAGATTGCCGAGCAGTACGTC.

The V and J genes are TRBV5-4 and TRBJ1-6; D gene unclear. CDR1 SGHNT and CDR2 YYREEE come from the germline V gene (reference sequence). Between the trimmed V and J ends, which lost 4 bases and 0 bases, there was a span of 11 bases. This CDR3 spans 16 amino acids. The CDR3 DNA reads as TGTGCCAGCAGCACACAGAGGAGCTCCTATAATTCACCCCTCCACTTT. Its protein product is CASSTQRSSYNSPLHF.

This clone appeared a few times. This chain links TRBV10-2 with TRBJ2-1; unclear D gene. CDR1 and CDR2 (germline): WSHSY, SAAADI. This CDR3 is built from 12 residues. Trimming removed 3 bases from V and 9 bases from J, with 9 bases in between. This CDR3 reads CASSEARTEQFF. The CDR3 DNA reads as TGCGCCAGCAGTGAAGCACGAACTGAGCAGTTCTTC.

V gene TRBV3-1 (or the pseudogene TRBV3-2) combines with J gene TRBJ2-5; weak D call: TRBD2 (6 bases). Trimming took 3 bases from V and 5 from J, leaving 13 bases between them. The CDR3 is made up of 14 amino acids. CDR1 LGHDT and CDR2 YNNKEL come from the germline V gene (reference sequence). This chain's CDR3 is CASSQQAGLETQYF. In DNA form, the CDR3 reads TGTGCCAGCAGCCAGCAAGCGGGCCTGGAGACCCAGTACTTC.

Only one count was recorded for this clone. J is TRBJ1-5 and V is TRBV27; a possible D gene is TRBD1 (6 bases). CDR3 length equals 15 residues. Germline values: CDR1 MNHEY, CDR2 SMNVEV (reference sequence). Between the trimmed V and J ends, which lost 4 bases and 3 bases, there was a span of 13 bases. CDR3 protein: CASSSGGGFNQPQHF. Written as DNA, the CDR3 is TGTGCCAGCAGTTCGGGTGGGGGCTTCAATCAGCCCCAGCATTTT.

The V and J genes are TRBV24-1 and TRBJ2-3, with D possibly called TRBD1 or TRBD2 (6 bases each). Germline assignment: CDR1 KGHDR and CDR2 SFDVKD. With 5 bases removed from V and 5 bases from J, the gap between germline ends came to 22 bases. The CDR3 extends over 17 amino acids. The CDR3 DNA reads TGTGCCACCAGTGTTTCTCGGTCTGGGGGGCTCAGAGATACGCAGTATTTT. Translating gives CATSVSRSGGLRDTQYF.

The chain carries TRBV4-2 and TRBJ1-1; D may be TRBD1 (5 bases). The germline gives CDR1 LGHNA, CDR2 YNFKEQ. V lost 1 base and J lost 5, with 14 bases in between. The CDR3 has 15 residues. In nucleotides, the CDR3 is TGTGCCAGCAGCCAAGCCGGAGACAGCAGGACTGAAGCTTTCTTT. Its translation: CASSQAGDSRTEAFF.

This rearrangement joins TRBV9 to TRBJ1-2; D might be TRBD1 (5 bases). CDR1 and CDR2 (germline): SGDLS, YYNGEE. CDR3 length: 14 amino acids. V lost 0 bases, J lost 9 bases, and 15 bases lay in between. This CDR3 is CASSVGGPLRSYTF. CDR3 bases: TGTGCCAGCAGCGTAGGGGGACCGCTTAGAAGCTACACCTTC.

V usage is TRBV5-1 and J usage is TRBJ2-2; no clear D. CDR1 is SGHRS, CDR2 YFSETQ, per germline. The V end lost 4 bases, the J end lost 6 bases, and 10 bases lay between the germline ends. The CDR3 is made up of 13 amino acids. CDR3 sequence reads: CASSLSPPGELFF. CDR3 nucleotide sequence: TGCGCCAGCAGCCTGTCCCCTCCCGGGGAGCTGTTTTTT.

The chain links TRBV7-2 to TRBJ1-2; perhaps TRBD1 as D (5 bases). Germline V gives CDR1 SGHTA, CDR2 FQGNSA. This CDR3 spans 15 amino acids. The V end was cut by 0 bases, the J end by 4 bases, with 12 bases between. CDR3 nucleotides: TGTGCCAGCAGCTTAGCAGGGGACCGGGCCTATGGCTACACCTTC. Translation: CASSLAGDRAYGYTF. The full variable domain, in which reference TRBV7-2 and TRBJ1-2 provide the parts outside the CDR3, is GAGVSQSPSNKVTEKGKDVELRCDPISGHTALYWYRQSLGQGLEFLIYFQGNSAPDKSGLPSDRFSAERTGGSVSTLTIQRTQQEDSAVYLCASSLAGDRAYGYTFGSGTRLTVV.

V usage is TRBV24-1 and J usage is TRBJ2-3; tentative D call: TRBD1 (5 bases). The germline V gene has CDR1 KGHDR and CDR2 SFDVKD. The CDR3 has 14 amino acids. V was clipped by 4 bases and J by 1 base, with 8 bases between them. The CDR3 loop reads CATSEGRGTDTQYF. The CDR3 region has the DNA TGTGCCACCAGTGAGGGCAGGGGCACAGATACGCAGTATTTT.

The chain is built from TRBV27 and TRBJ2-1; 7 bases map to TRBD2. CDR1 and CDR2 (germline): MNHEY, SMNVEV (reference sequence). This CDR3 comprises 13 residues. Trimming cost V 3 bases and J 7 bases; bases outside gene matches: 3. The CDR3 loop reads CASSLLGGNEQFF. The CDR3 DNA reads TGTGCCAGCAGTTTGTTGGGGGGGAATGAGCAGTTCTTC.